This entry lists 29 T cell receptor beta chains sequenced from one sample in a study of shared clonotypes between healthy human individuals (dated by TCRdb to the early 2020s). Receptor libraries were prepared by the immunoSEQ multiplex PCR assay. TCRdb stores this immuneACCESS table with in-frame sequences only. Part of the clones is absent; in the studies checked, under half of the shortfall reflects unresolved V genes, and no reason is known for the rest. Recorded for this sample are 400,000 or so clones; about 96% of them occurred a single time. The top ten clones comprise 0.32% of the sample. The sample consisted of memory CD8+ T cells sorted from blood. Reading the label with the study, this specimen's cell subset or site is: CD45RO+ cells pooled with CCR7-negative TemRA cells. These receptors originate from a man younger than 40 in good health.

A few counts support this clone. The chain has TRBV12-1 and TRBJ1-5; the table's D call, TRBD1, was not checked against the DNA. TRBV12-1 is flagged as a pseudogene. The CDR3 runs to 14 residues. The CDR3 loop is CASSFWASYQPQHF. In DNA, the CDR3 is TGTGCCAGCAGCTTCTGGGCCAGCTATCAGCCCCAGCATTTT.

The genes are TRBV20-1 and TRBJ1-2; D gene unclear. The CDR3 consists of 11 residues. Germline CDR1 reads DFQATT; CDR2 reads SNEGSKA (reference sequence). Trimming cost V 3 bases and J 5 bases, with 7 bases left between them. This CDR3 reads CSASPGYGYTF. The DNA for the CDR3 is TGCAGTGCTAGCCCGGGTTATGGCTACACCTTC.

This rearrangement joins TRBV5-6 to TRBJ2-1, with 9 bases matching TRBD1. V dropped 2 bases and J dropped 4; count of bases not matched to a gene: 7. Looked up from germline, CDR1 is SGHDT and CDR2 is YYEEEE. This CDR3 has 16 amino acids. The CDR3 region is CASSFYPGQGYNEQFF. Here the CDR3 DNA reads TGTGCCAGCAGCTTCTATCCGGGACAGGGTTACAATGAGCAGTTCTTC.

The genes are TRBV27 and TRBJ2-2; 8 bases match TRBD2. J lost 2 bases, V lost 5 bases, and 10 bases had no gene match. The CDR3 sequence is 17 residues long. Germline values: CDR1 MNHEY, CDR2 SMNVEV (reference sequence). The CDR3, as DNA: TGTGCCAGCAGTCATAAATGGACTAGCCGAAACACCGGGGAGCTGTTTTTT. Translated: CASSHKWTSRNTGELFF.

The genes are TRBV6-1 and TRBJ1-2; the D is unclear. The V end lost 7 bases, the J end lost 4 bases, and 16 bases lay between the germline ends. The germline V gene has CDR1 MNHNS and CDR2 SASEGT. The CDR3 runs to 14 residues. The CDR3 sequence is CASIGDRLFYGYTF. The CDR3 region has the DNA TGTGCCAGCATCGGGGATAGGCTGTTCTATGGCTACACCTTC.

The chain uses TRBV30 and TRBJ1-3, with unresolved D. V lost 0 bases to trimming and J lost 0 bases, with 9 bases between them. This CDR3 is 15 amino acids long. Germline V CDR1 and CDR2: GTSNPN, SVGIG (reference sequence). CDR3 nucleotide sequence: TGTGCCTGGAGTGTACGCGGCTTCTCTGGAAACACCATATATTTT. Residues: CAWSVRGFSGNTIYF.

This chain's CDR3 is CASSFSGRERLNTDTQYF. In nucleotides, the CDR3 is TGTGCCAGCAGTTTTAGCGGGAGGGAACGCCTCAACACAGATACGCAGTATTTT. This chain links TRBV7-2 with TRBJ2-3; 11 bases align to TRBD2. This CDR3 is built from 18 residues. Unmatched junction bases numbered 13, after V lost 6 bases and J lost 2 bases. The germline V gene has CDR1 SGHTA and CDR2 FQGNSA.

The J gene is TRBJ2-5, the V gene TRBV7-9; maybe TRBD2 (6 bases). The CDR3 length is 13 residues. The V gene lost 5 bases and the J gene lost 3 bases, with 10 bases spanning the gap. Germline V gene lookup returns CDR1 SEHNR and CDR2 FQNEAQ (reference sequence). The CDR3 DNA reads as TGTGCCAGCAGCGGGAGACTAGAAGAGACCCAGTACTTC. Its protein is CASSGRLEETQYF.

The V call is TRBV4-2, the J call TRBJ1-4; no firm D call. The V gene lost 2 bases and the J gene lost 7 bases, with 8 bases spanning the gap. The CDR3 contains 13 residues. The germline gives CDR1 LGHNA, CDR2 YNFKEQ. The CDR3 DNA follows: TGTGCCAGCAGCCAACAAGGAGGTGAAAAACTGTTTTTT. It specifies CASSQQGGEKLFF.

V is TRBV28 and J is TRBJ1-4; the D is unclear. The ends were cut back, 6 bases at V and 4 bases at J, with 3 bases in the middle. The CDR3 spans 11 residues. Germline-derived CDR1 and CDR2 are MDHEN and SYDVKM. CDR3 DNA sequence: TGTGCCAGCAGGGATAATGAAAAACTGTTTTTT. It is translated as CASRDNEKLFF. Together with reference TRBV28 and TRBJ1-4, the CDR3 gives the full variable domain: DVKVTQSSRYLVKRTGEKVFLECVQDMDHENMFWYRQDPGLGLRLIYFSYDVKMKEKGDIPEGYSVSREKKERFSLILESASTNQTSMYLCASRDNEKLFFGSGTQLSVL.

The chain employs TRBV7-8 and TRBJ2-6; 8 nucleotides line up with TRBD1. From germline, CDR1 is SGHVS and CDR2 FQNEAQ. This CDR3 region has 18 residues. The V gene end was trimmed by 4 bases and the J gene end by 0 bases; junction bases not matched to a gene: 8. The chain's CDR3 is CASSSYDRGYSGANVLTF. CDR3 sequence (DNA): TGTGCCAGCAGCTCGTACGACAGGGGATACTCTGGGGCCAACGTCCTGACTTTC.

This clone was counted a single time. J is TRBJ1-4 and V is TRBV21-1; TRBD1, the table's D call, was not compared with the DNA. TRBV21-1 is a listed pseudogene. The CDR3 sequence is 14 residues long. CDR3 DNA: TGTGCCAGCAGCAGGACAGGGGGCGATGAAAAACTGTTTTTT. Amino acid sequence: CASSRTGGDEKLFF.

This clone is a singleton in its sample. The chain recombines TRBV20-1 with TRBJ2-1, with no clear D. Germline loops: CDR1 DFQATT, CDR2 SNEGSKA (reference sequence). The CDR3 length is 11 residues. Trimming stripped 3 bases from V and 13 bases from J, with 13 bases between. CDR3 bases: TGCAGTGCTAGCGACAAGTTAGAACAGTTCTTC. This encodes CSASDKLEQFF.

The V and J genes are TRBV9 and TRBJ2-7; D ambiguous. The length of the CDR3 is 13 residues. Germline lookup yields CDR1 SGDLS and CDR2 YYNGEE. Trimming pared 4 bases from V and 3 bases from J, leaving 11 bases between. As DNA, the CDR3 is TGTGCCAGCAGCTACCGACCCGACTACGAGCAGTACTTC. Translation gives CASSYRPDYEQYF.

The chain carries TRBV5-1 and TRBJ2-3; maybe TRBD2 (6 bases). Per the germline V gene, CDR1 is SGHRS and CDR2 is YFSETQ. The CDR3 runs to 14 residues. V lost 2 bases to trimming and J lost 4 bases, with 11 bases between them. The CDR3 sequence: CASSFLTSPDTQYF. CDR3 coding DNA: TGCGCCAGCAGCTTCCTTACTAGCCCAGATACGCAGTATTTT.

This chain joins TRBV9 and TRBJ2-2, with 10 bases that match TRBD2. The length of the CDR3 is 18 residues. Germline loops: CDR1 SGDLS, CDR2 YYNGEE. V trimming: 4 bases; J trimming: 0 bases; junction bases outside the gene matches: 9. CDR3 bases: TGTGCCAGCAGCCACGGACTAGCGGAGAAATCGAACACCGGGGAGCTGTTTTTT. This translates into CASSHGLAEKSNTGELFF.

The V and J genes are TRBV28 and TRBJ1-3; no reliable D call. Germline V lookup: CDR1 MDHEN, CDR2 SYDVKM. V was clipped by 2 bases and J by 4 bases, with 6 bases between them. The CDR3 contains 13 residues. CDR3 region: CASSLDAGNTIYF. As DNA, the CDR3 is TGTGCCAGCAGTTTAGACGCCGGAAACACCATATATTTT.

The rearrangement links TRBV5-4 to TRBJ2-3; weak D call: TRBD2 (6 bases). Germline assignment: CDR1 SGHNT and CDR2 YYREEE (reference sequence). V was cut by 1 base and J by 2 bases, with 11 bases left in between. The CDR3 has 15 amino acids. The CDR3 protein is CASSLSWGDTDTQYF. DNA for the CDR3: TGTGCCAGCAGCTTGAGTTGGGGGGACACAGATACGCAGTATTTT.

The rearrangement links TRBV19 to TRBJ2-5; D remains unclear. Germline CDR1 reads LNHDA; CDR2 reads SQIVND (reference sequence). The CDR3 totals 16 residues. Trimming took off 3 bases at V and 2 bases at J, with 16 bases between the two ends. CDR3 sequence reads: CASSIRAGMLQETQYF. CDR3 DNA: TGTGCCAGTAGTATCCGGGCTGGAATGCTTCAAGAGACCCAGTACTTC.

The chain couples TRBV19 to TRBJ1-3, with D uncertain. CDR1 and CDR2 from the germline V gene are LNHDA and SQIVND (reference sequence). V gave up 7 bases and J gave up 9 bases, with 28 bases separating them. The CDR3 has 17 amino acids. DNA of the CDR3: TGTGCCAGTACCAGGACCCCCATTGGAAGGGCGGCAACCACCATATATTTT. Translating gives CASTRTPIGRAATTIYF.

The CDR3 loop reads CATSWTSGRIGELFF. The CDR3 bases are TGTGCCACCAGCTGGACTAGCGGGAGGATCGGGGAGCTGTTTTTT. The genes are TRBV15 and TRBJ2-2, with 14 bases matching TRBD2. Looked up from germline, CDR1 is LNHNV and CDR2 is YYDKDF (reference sequence). V shed 5 bases, J shed 7 bases, and the junction held 3 bases outside the gene matches. The CDR3 loop spans 15 amino acids. The variable domain in full, completed from reference TRBV15 and TRBJ2-2, reads DAMVIQNPRYQVTQFGKPVTLSCSQTLNHNVMYWYQQKSSQAPKLLFHYYDKDFNNEADTPDNFQSRRPNTSFCFLDIRSPGLGDTAMYLCATSWTSGRIGELFFGEGSRLTVL.

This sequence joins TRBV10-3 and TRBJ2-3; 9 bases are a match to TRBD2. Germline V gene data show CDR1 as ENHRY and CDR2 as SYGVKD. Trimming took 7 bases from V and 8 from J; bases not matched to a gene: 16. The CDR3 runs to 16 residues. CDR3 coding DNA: TGTGCCATCACTATGGATATTAGCGGGAGCGGGGGTACGCAGTATTTT. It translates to CAITMDISGSGGTQYF.

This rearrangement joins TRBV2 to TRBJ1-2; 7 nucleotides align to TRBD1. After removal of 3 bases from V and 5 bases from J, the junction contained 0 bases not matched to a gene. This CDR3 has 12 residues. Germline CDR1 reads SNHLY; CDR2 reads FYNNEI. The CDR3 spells CASSETGYGYTF. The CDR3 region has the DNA TGTGCCAGCAGTGAGACAGGGTATGGCTACACCTTC.

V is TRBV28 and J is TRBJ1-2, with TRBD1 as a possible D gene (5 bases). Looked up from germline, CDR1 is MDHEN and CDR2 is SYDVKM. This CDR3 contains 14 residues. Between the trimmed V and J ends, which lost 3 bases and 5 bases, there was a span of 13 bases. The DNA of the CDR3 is TGTGCCAGCAGTTTCAGGGTTCTAAAATATGGCTACACCTTC. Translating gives CASSFRVLKYGYTF.

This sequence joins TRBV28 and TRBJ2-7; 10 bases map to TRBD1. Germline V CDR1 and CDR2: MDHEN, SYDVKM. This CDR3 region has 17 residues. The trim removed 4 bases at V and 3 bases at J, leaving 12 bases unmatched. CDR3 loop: CASSSTGGRYTLYEQYF. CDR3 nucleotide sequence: TGTGCCAGCAGTTCGACAGGGGGCCGATATACTCTCTACGAGCAGTACTTC.

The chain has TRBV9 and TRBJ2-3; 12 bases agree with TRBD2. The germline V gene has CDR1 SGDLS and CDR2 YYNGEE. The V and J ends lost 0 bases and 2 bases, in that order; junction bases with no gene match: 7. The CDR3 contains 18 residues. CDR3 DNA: TGTGCCAGCAGCGTAGACCGACTAGCGGGAGAACCCACAGATACGCAGTATTTT. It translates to CASSVDRLAGEPTDTQYF.

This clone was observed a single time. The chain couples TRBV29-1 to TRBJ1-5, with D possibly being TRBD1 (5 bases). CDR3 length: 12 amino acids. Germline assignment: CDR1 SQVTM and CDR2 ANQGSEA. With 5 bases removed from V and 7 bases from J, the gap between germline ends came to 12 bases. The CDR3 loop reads CSVSQGHQPQHF. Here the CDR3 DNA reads TGCAGCGTTTCCCAGGGTCACCAGCCCCAGCATTTT. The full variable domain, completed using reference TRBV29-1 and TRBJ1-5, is SAVISQKPSRDICQRGTSLTIQCQVDSQVTMMFWYRQQPGQSLTLIATANQGSEATYESGFVIDKFPISRPNLTFSTLTVSNMSPEDSSIYLCSVSQGHQPQHFGDGTRLSIL.

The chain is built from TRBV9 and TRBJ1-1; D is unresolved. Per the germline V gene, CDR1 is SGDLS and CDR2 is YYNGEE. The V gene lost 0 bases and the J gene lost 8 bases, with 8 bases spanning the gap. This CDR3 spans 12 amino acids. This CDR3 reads CASSVGRGEAFF. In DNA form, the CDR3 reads TGTGCCAGCAGCGTAGGAAGAGGGGAAGCTTTCTTT.

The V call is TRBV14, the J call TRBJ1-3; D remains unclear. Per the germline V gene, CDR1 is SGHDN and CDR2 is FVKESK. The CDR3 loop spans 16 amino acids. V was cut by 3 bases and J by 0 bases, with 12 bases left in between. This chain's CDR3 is CASSQRRLISGNTIYF. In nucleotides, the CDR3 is TGTGCCAGCAGCCAGAGACGCTTGATCTCTGGAAACACCATATATTTT.